These T cell receptor beta chains were read from a single sample in a study of OX40 agonist ivuxolimab in advanced cancers. Clones were read by immunoSEQ multiplex PCR, and TCRdb kept only the in-frame ones, dropping some. The data show 60,000 to 75,000 clones, with 88% seen just once and approximately 0.92% held by the top ten. Sequences were derived from CD4+ or CD8+ T cells sorted from blood, sampled in a trial of the OX40 agonist ivuxolimab. Source of these receptors: an adult with an advanced solid tumor such as melanoma, head and neck, liver or kidney cancer. CDR3s include the opening cysteine and the closing phenylalanine or tryptophan. D genes are given only for firm matches. Expanded clones get a size class; other rows say once, few or many, or leave the size out.

size: -; D: -; V: TRBV28; J: TRBJ1-1; CDR3: CANLTENTEAFF; DNA: TGTGCCAACCTGACAGAGAACACTGAAGCTTTCTTT
size: -; D: TRBD2; V: TRBV4-3; J: TRBJ2-7; CDR3: CASSPVAGEYYEQYF; DNA: TGCGCCAGCAGCCCGGTAGCGGGTGAGTACTACGAGCAGTACTTC
size: -; D: -; V: TRBV30; J: TRBJ2-7; CDR3: CAWSAGSEQYF; DNA: TGTGCCTGGAGTGCCGGGAGCGAGCAGTACTTC
size: -; D: TRBD1; V: TRBV28; J: TRBJ2-3; CDR3: CASSPTGGTTQYF; DNA: TGTGCCAGCAGTCCGACAGGGGGCACTACGCAGTATTTT
size: -; D: -; V: TRBV7-6; J: TRBJ2-7; CDR3: CASTRALGLYEQYF; DNA: TGTGCCAGCACCCGAGCTCTGGGGTTGTACGAGCAGTACTTC
size: -; D: TRBD1; V: TRBV7-9; J: TRBJ1-3; CDR3: CASSLPGQTSRSGNTIYF; DNA: TGTGCCAGCAGCTTACCGGGACAGACGAGTCGCTCTGGAAACACCATATATTTT
size: -; D: -; V: TRBV6-5; J: TRBJ1-1; CDR3: CASSYGGPEAFF; DNA: TGTGCCAGCAGTTACGGGGGGCCGGAAGCTTTCTTT
size: -; D: -; V: TRBV28; J: TRBJ2-3; CDR3: CASARNRDSTDTQYF; DNA: TGTGCCAGCGCTAGGAACAGGGACTCCACAGATACGCAGTATTTT
size: -; D: -; V: TRBV27; J: TRBJ1-4; CDR3: CASSLYGPPNEKLFF; DNA: TGTGCCAGCAGTTTGTACGGACCCCCTAATGAAAAACTGTTTTTT
size: -; D: -; V: TRBV5-1; J: TRBJ1-1; CDR3: CASSLGSLNTEAFF; DNA: TGCGCCAGCAGCTTGGGTAGTTTGAACACTGAAGCTTTCTTT
size: -; D: -; V: TRBV6-5; J: TRBJ2-4; CDR3: CASSYRPFGEQNIQYF; DNA: TGTGCCAGCAGTTACCGGCCCTTCGGGGAACAAAACATTCAGTACTTC
size: -; D: TRBD1; V: TRBV7-8; J: TRBJ1-1; CDR3: CASSGPTGMTEAFF; DNA: TGTGCCAGCAGCGGACCGACAGGGATGACTGAAGCTTTCTTT
size: -; D: -; V: TRBV5-1; J: TRBJ2-3; CDR3: CASGSSGDTQYF; DNA: TGCGCCAGCGGCTCATCTGGGGATACGCAGTATTTT
size: -; D: TRBD2; V: TRBV11-2; J: TRBJ2-7; CDR3: CASSSTSGSYEQYF; DNA: TGTGCCAGCAGCTCTACTAGCGGGAGCTACGAGCAGTACTTC
size: -; D: TRBD1; V: TRBV29-1; J: TRBJ2-7; CDR3: CSVREQGASYEQYF; DNA: TGCAGCGTCCGAGAGCAGGGGGCCTCCTACGAGCAGTACTTC
size: -; D: -; V: TRBV6-5; J: TRBJ2-1; CDR3: CASSYLVRGREQFF; DNA: TGTGCCAGCAGTTACCTAGTCAGGGGAAGAGAGCAGTTCTTC
size: -; D: TRBD1; V: TRBV5-4; J: TRBJ2-7; CDR3: CASSLGQGVSYEQYF; DNA: TGTGCCAGCAGCTTGGGTCAGGGGGTTTCCTACGAGCAGTACTTC
size: -; D: TRBD2; V: TRBV27; J: TRBJ2-7; CDR3: CASSTRTSGRAPVYEQYF; DNA: TGTGCCAGCAGTACGAGGACTAGCGGGAGAGCCCCCGTCTACGAGCAGTACTTC
size: -; D: -; V: TRBV28; J: TRBJ2-5; CDR3: CASSSGYQETQYF; DNA: TGTGCCAGCAGTTCGGGGTACCAAGAGACCCAGTACTTC
size: -; D: -; V: TRBV21-1; J: TRBJ2-1; CDR3: CASSRAASGRLENEQFF; DNA: TGTGCCAGCAGCAGGGCGGCTAGCGGGAGGTTGGAGAATGAGCAGTTCTTC
size: few; D: -; V: TRBV11-2; J: TRBJ1-3; CDR3: CASSLSGAGNTIYF; DNA: TGTGCCAGCAGCTTGTCGGGGGCTGGAAACACCATATATTTT
size: -; D: -; V: TRBV4-2; J: TRBJ2-7; CDR3: CASSLGTGNNYEQYF; DNA: TGTGCCAGCAGCTTGGGAACGGGGAATAATTACGAGCAGTACTTC
size: -; D: -; V: TRBV18; J: TRBJ2-1; CDR3: CASSPRLQGNEQFF; DNA: TGTGCCAGCTCACCACGCCTACAGGGCAATGAGCAGTTCTTC
size: -; D: -; V: TRBV19; J: TRBJ1-5; CDR3: CASSISPWGSGSNQPQHF; DNA: TGTGCCAGTAGTATATCCCCCTGGGGGTCCGGGAGCAATCAGCCCCAGCATTTT
size: -; D: -; V: TRBV5-6; J: TRBJ1-6; CDR3: CASSWGKTNSPLHF; DNA: TGTGCCAGCAGCTGGGGGAAAACCAATTCACCCCTCCACTTT
size: -; D: TRBD1; V: TRBV5-1; J: TRBJ1-2; CDR3: CASSPDRGGDGYTF; DNA: TGCGCCAGCAGCCCAGACAGGGGGGGCGATGGCTACACCTTC
size: -; D: -; V: TRBV20-1; J: TRBJ2-7; CDR3: CSARIADEQYF; DNA: TGCAGTGCTAGAATAGCCGACGAGCAGTACTTC
size: -; D: -; V: TRBV6-5; J: TRBJ1-4; CDR3: CASYEKLFF; DNA: TGTGCCAGCTATGAAAAACTGTTTTTT
size: -; D: TRBD1; V: TRBV23-1; J: TRBJ2-7; CDR3: CASSQSKRLGQGATEQYF; DNA: TGCGCCAGCAGTCAATCGAAACGTCTGGGACAGGGGGCTACCGAGCAGTACTTC
size: -; D: -; V: TRBV5-3; J: TRBJ2-7; CDR3: CASSLESEQYF; DNA: TGTGCCAGCAGCTTGGAATCCGAGCAGTACTTC
size: once; D: -; V: TRBV5-5; J: TRBJ1-1; CDR3: CASSLATAAYTEAFF; DNA: TGTGCCAGCAGCTTGGCCACGGCAGCTTACACTGAAGCTTTCTTT
size: -; D: -; V: TRBV7-2; J: TRBJ2-1; CDR3: CASSLAEARLYNEQFF; DNA: TGTGCCAGCAGTCTGGCGGAGGCCAGACTCTACAATGAGCAGTTCTTC
size: -; D: -; V: TRBV18; J: TRBJ1-3; CDR3: CASSPPGFSGNTIYF; DNA: TGTGCCAGCTCACCACCCGGGTTCTCTGGAAACACCATATATTTT
size: -; D: TRBD1; V: TRBV11-3; J: TRBJ2-3; CDR3: CASSLGDRIDTQYF; DNA: TGTGCCAGCAGCTTAGGGGACAGGATCGATACGCAGTATTTT
size: few; D: TRBD1; V: TRBV10-3; J: TRBJ2-3; CDR3: CAIKGTGGFTDTQYF; DNA: TGTGCCATCAAAGGGACAGGGGGCTTCACAGATACGCAGTATTTT
size: -; D: -; V: TRBV7-2; J: TRBJ2-1; CDR3: CASSLSASSYNEQFF; DNA: TGTGCCAGCAGCCTTAGCGCGAGCTCCTACAATGAGCAGTTCTTC
size: -; D: TRBD2; V: TRBV7-8; J: TRBJ2-7; CDR3: CASSLASASGVSYEQYF; DNA: TGTGCCAGCAGCTTAGCGTCGGCTAGCGGAGTTTCCTACGAGCAGTACTTC
size: -; D: -; V: TRBV6-5; J: TRBJ2-3; CDR3: CASSYLGADTQYF; DNA: TGTGCCAGCAGTTACTTAGGGGCAGATACGCAGTATTTT
size: -; D: -; V: TRBV6-5; J: TRBJ1-4; CDR3: CASSAEGEKLFF; DNA: TGTGCCAGCAGTGCAGAGGGGGAAAAACTGTTTTTT
size: -; D: TRBD1; V: TRBV6-5; J: TRBJ1-2; CDR3: CASNQGDRYYGYTF; DNA: TGTGCCAGCAATCAAGGGGACAGGTACTATGGCTACACCTTC
size: -; D: -; V: TRBV6-5; J: TRBJ1-4; CDR3: CASSSARTGGGEKLFF; DNA: TGTGCCAGCAGTTCAGCCAGAACAGGTGGAGGTGAAAAACTGTTTTTT
size: -; D: -; V: TRBV5-8; J: TRBJ2-2; CDR3: CASSARTVNTGELFF; DNA: TGTGCCAGCAGCGCCCGGACGGTGAACACCGGGGAGCTGTTTTTT
size: -; D: TRBD1; V: TRBV28; J: TRBJ2-7; CDR3: CASSLGTGPYEQYF; DNA: TGTGCCAGCAGTTTGGGGACAGGGCCCTACGAGCAGTACTTC
size: -; D: -; V: TRBV6-1; J: TRBJ2-7; CDR3: CASSGGGDHYEQYF; DNA: TGTGCCAGCAGTGGGGGGGGCGACCACTACGAGCAGTACTTC
size: -; D: -; V: TRBV6-5; J: TRBJ2-7; CDR3: CASSYSTPGPYEQYF; DNA: TGTGCCAGCAGTTACTCGACCCCGGGGCCCTACGAGCAGTACTTC
size: -; D: -; V: TRBV28; J: TRBJ1-2; CDR3: CVSSQGDSPYGYTF; DNA: TGTGTCAGCAGTCAAGGCGACAGCCCCTATGGCTACACCTTC
size: -; D: TRBD1; V: TRBV28; J: TRBJ2-5; CDR3: CASSTQQGPETQYF; DNA: TGTGCCAGCAGTACCCAACAGGGGCCGGAGACCCAGTACTTC
size: -; D: -; V: TRBV6-5; J: TRBJ1-4; CDR3: CASSLSNRDPQKLFF; DNA: TGTGCCAGCAGCTTGAGTAACCGGGACCCACAAAAACTGTTTTTT